The present T cell receptor (beta chain) was sequenced within a study of T-cell reconstitution after alpha-beta-depleted transplantation in children (dated by TCRdb to 2016 to 2018). Broadly, across the study: The study quantitatively tracked T-cell immune reconstitution after TCRalphabeta/CD19-depleted allogeneic hematopoietic cell transplantation in children using TCR repertoire profiling. What the study reported, not specific to this receptor: About two months after transplant, the apparently early recovery of alphabetaT-cell counts reportedly depended on just several hundred clones that had expanded rapidly and came from non-depleted graft cells. In some patients, high TCRbeta diversity at day 60 was attributed to recipient T cells and intrathymic progenitors that had survived conditioning. Over the following months the frequencies of hyperexpanded clones went down, and after one year T-cell counts and TCRbeta diversity were mostly credited to newly produced T cells.

The CDR3 starts with the cysteine, ends with the phenylalanine, and has 16 residues. The kept DNA is CDR3 alone, 48 bases in frame from the first base. Trimming removed 4 bases from V and 5 bases from J; the gene matches leave 10 bases unexplained. The germline V gene specifies KGHSH as CDR1 and LQKENI as CDR2. What the treatment or condition label conveys for this sample: allogeneic hematopoietic cell transplantation with graft depleted of TCRalphabeta T cells and CD19 B cells. The transplant recipients were children given TCRalphabeta/CD19-depleted allogeneic hematopoietic cell grafts. Turning to this clonotype: Its antigen remains undetermined. No qualities accompany the bases; no much larger clone lies one base away.

Library prep was done by PCR. The sample was run on an Illumina HiSeq 2500. Molecular barcoding was employed in the preparation of TCR libraries, with unique molecular identifiers being used to normalize TCRbeta repertoire quantification. TCRdb reprocessed the public reads (quality trimming at Q25 with fastp, clone calling with MiXCR) and kept in-frame beta chains. Each entry is one CDR3 protein sequence, shown with its most common DNA and genes. In all, the sample holds more than 400,000 distinct CDR3 sequences, and about an eighth of those were seen once. 14% of the sample is in the top ten clones.

This receptor was identified in a female patient under 10 years old who had a stem cell transplant for aplastic anemia, so the T cells may come from the graft donor. The material sequenced was PBMCs, mostly from graft donor cells, taken 180 days after TCRalphabeta/CD19-depleted stem cell transplant. The chain couples TRBV18 to TRBJ1-1; 10 bases in the junction line up with TRBD1. Read as DNA, the sequence is TGTGCCAGCTCACAGACGCTAGGACAGGGGGGGACTGAAGCTTTCTTT. It translates as CASSQTLGQGGTEAFF.